Listed below are T cell receptor beta chains from one sample, sequenced in a study of Graves' ophthalmopathy and Graves' hyperthyroidism. TCRdb reanalysed the multiplex PCR reads using MiXCR and keeps one entry per CDR3 protein. The sample lists 200,000 to 250,000 distinct CDR3 sequences; 20% to 25% were seen once. The material sequenced was peripheral blood. The receptors shown here come from a woman between 45 and 60 years old with Graves' ophthalmopathy. Each CDR3 is given with its conserved first and last residue. Each record gives: clone size, J gene, D gene, V gene, CDR3 DNA, CDR3 protein. D genes are given only for firm matches. The size of a clone is reported for some rows only, either as once, few or many, or as a class for expanded clones.

few,TRBJ2-5,-,TRBV20-1,TGCAGTGCTAGATGGACGGACCAAGAGACCCAGTACTTC,CSARWTDQETQYF
many,TRBJ1-1,-,TRBV11-2,TGTGCCAGCAGCAAGACGGACAGCCTGAGGACTGAAGCTTTCTTT,CASSKTDSLRTEAFF
many,TRBJ2-4,TRBD2,TRBV11-1,TGTGCCAGCAGCTCGGCGGGACTAGCGGGAGGCGGCAAAAACATTCAGTACTTC,CASSSAGLAGGGKNIQYF
many,TRBJ2-7,-,TRBV6-5,TGTGCCAGCAGTTATAAGAACGAGCAGTACTTC,CASSYKNEQYF
many,TRBJ1-5,TRBD1,TRBV24-1,TGTGCCACCAGTGATACCCGACAGGGGGGAAGCAATCAGCCCCAGCATTTT,CATSDTRQGGSNQPQHF
many,TRBJ2-5,-,TRBV20-1,TGCAGTGCTAGAGATCTGGGGGGTTGGAGGCAAGAGACCCAGTACTTC,CSARDLGGWRQETQYF
many,TRBJ2-2,TRBD2,TRBV12-5,TGTGCTAGTGGTTTGGTACTAGGGACTAGCGGGCAGAACACCGGGGAGCTGTTTTTT,CASGLVLGTSGQNTGELFF
-,TRBJ1-1,-,TRBV14,TGTGCCAGCAGCCAAGCAGGACCCACAGCCCGGTCTTTCTTT,CASSQAGPTARSFF
few,TRBJ2-2,TRBD2,TRBV11-1,TGTGCCAGCAGCTTAAGTGGGACTAGCGGGAAGTCCGGGGAGCTGTTTTTT,CASSLSGTSGKSGELFF
many,TRBJ1-3,-,TRBV6-1,TGTGCCAGCAGAACTCCATCGGTGGGCTCTGGAAACACCATATATTTT,CASRTPSVGSGNTIYF
many,TRBJ1-5,-,TRBV12-3/TRBV12-4,TGTGCCAGCAACCCGACAGGCCGCAATCAGCCCCAGCATTTT,CASNPTGRNQPQHF
few,TRBJ1-1,-,TRBV19,TGTGCCAGTAGTATAGTTCCAGGAACTGAAGCTTTCTTT,CASSIVPGTEAFF
many,TRBJ1-2,-,TRBV30,TGTGCCTGGAGGGCCAAAGGGACGGGGAATTATGGCTACACCTTC,CAWRAKGTGNYGYTF
many,TRBJ2-7,-,TRBV20-1,TGCAGTGCTAGAATGCGGGATAGAGGAGGCGAGCAGTACTTC,CSARMRDRGGEQYF
-,TRBJ2-5,TRBD1,TRBV11-2,TGTGCCAGCAGCTTTTCCAGGGGGGAGACCCAGTACTTC,CASSFSRGETQYF
many,TRBJ1-1,-,TRBV6-1,TGTGCCAGCACGCCTGGTGGGGTGACTGAAGCTTTCTTT,CASTPGGVTEAFF
many,TRBJ2-5,-,TRBV13,TGTGCCAGCAGCTTAGCCCGCTGGACAGCGGAGACCCAGTACTTC,CASSLARWTAETQYF
many,TRBJ2-5,-,TRBV2,TGTGCCAGCACCTGGGGGACAGAGACCCAGTACTTC,CASTWGTETQYF
-,TRBJ2-5,-,TRBV12-3/TRBV12-4,TGTGCCAGCATCCAGGGGTCTCAGGGGGAGACCCAGTACTTC,CASIQGSQGETQYF
many,TRBJ2-2,-,TRBV28,TGTGCCAGCAGTTTTGGGGTCGGGGAGCTGTTTTTT,CASSFGVGELFF
many,TRBJ2-5,-,TRBV20-1,TGCAGTGCATCGGGAGAGACCCAGTACTTC,CSASGETQYF
many,TRBJ1-5,-,TRBV6-1,TGTGCCAGCAGTGAAGCGGACGGGAGCAAGAATCAGCCCCAGCATTTT,CASSEADGSKNQPQHF
many,TRBJ2-7,TRBD2,TRBV4-1,TGCGCCAGCAGCCAAGATGGGACTAGCGTGACGGCGGAGCAGTACTTC,CASSQDGTSVTAEQYF
many,TRBJ1-5,TRBD1,TRBV24-1,TGTGCCACCAGTGATCCTACAGGGGTGGGTCAGCCCCAGCATTTT,CATSDPTGVGQPQHF
-,TRBJ1-1,-,TRBV6-4,TGTGCCAGCAGTGACTCGTTACGGTTGGAAGCTTTCTTT,CASSDSLRLEAFF
many,TRBJ1-2,TRBD1,TRBV19,TGTGCCAGTAGTCTCAGACAGGGGCCAATGGGCTACACCTTC,CASSLRQGPMGYTF